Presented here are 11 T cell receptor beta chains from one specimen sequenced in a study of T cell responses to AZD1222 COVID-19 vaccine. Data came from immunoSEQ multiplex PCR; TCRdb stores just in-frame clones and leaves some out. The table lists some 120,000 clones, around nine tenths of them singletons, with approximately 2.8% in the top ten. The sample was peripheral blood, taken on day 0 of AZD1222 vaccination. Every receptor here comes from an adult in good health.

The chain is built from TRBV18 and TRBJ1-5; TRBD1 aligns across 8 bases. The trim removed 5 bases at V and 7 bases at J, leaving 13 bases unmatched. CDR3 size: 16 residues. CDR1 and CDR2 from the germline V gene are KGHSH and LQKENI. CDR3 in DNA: TGTGCCAGCTCAACCGGGACAGGTCTCAGAGGGCAGCCCCAGCATTTT. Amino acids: CASSTGTGLRGQPQHF.

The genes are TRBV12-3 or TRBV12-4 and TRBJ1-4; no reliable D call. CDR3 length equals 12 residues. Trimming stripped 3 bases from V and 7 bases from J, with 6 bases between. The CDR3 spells CASSLRGEKLFF. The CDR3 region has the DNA TGTGCCAGCAGTTTGAGAGGTGAAAAACTGTTTTTT.

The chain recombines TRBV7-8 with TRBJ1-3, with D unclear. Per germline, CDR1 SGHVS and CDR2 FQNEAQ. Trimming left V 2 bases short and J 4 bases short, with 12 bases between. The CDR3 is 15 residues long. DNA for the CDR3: TGTGCCAGCAGCTTACAGGAGGGTATGGGAAACACCATATATTTT. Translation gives CASSLQEGMGNTIYF.

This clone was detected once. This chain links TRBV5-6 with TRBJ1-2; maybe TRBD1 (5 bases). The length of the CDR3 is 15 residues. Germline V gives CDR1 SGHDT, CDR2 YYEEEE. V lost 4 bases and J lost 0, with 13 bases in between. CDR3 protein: CASSQDDSPNYGYTF. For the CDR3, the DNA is TGTGCCAGCAGCCAAGACGACAGTCCTAACTATGGCTACACCTTC.

CDR3 residues: CSVEPGASGNTIYF. The CDR3 DNA reads as TGCAGCGTTGAACCGGGAGCCTCTGGAAACACCATATATTTT. The rearrangement links TRBV29-1 to TRBJ1-3; D unclear. With 2 bases removed from V and 0 bases from J, the gap between germline ends came to 8 bases. The CDR3 has 14 amino acids. Per the germline V gene, CDR1 is SQVTM and CDR2 is ANQGSEA.

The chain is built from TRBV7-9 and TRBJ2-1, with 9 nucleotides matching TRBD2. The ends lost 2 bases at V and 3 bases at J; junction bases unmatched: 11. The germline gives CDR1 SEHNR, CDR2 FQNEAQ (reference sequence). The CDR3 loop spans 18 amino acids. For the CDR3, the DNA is TGTGCCAGCAGCTTAAGGTCTAGCGGGATTGGTGGCTACAATGAGCAGTTCTTC. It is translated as CASSLRSSGIGGYNEQFF.

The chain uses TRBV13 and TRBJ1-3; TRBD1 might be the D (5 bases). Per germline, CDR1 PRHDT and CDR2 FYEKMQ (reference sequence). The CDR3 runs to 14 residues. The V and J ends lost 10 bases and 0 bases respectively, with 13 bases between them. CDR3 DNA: TGTGCCACTCGGGACGGGTACTCTGGAAACACCATATATTTT. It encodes CATRDGYSGNTIYF.

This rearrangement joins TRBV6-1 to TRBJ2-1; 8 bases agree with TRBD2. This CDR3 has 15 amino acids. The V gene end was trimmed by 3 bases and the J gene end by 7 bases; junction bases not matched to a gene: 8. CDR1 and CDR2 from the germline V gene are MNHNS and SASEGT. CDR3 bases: TGTGCCAGCAGTGATAGCGGGGCCGCGGGGAATGAGCAGTTCTTC. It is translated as CASSDSGAAGNEQFF.

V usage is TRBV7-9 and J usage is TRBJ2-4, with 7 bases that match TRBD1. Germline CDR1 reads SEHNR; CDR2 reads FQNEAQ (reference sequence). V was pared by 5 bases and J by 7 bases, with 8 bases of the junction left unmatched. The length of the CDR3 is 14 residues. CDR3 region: CASSAGTALNIQYF. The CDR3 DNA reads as TGTGCCAGCAGCGCTGGGACAGCTTTGAACATTCAGTACTTC.

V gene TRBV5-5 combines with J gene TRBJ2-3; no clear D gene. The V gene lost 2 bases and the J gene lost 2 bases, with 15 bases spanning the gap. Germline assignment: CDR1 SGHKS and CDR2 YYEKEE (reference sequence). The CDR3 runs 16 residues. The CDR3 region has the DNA TGTGCCAGCAGCTTAGAGCCCCCTCATGTCACAGATACGCAGTATTTT. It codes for CASSLEPPHVTDTQYF.

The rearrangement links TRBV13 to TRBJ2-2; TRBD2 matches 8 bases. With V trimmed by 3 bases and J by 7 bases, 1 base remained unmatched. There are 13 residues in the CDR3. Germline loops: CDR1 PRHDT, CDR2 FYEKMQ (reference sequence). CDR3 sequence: CASSFGRGGELFF. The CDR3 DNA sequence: TGTGCCAGCAGCTTCGGGAGGGGCGGGGAGCTGTTTTTT.